The 32 T cell receptor beta chains in this list originate from one sample, sequenced in a study of CD8 T cells in ankylosing spondylitis. TCRdb reprocessed the 5' RACE reads via MiXCR and lists one record per CDR3 protein. The sample consists of around 230,000 distinct CDR3 sequences, roughly 8.2% of them appearing once. The sample consisted of blood, either unsorted or a sorted T cell fraction (not recorded which). These receptors all come from a female donor with ankylosing spondylitis or in good health (not recorded which).

The chain couples TRBV7-2 to TRBJ1-3; D gene uncertain. CDR3 size: 13 residues. V was pared by 5 bases and J by 2 bases, with 7 bases between. CDR1 is SGHTA, CDR2 FQGNSA, per germline. The CDR3 loop is CASSVAPGNTIYF. CDR3 DNA sequence: TGTGCCAGCAGCGTTGCGCCTGGAAACACCATATATTTT.

In this sample, this clonotype turned up many times. This CDR3 reads CASSSVGFMTGPNTGELFF. The CDR3 DNA follows: TGTGCCAGCAGCTCGGTGGGATTCATGACAGGGCCGAACACCGGGGAGCTGTTTTTT. This chain joins TRBV5-4 and TRBJ2-2; 7 nucleotides align to TRBD1. The CDR3 length is 19 residues. The germline gives CDR1 SGHNT, CDR2 YYREEE (reference sequence). J was trimmed by 0 bases and V by 3 bases; bases with no gene match: 14. The full variable domain, its missing parts supplied by reference TRBV5-4 and TRBJ2-2, is ETGVTQSPTHLIKTRGQQVTLRCSSQSGHNTVSWYQQALGQGPQFIFQYYREEENGRGNFPPRFSGLQFPNYSSELNVNALELDDSALYLCASSSVGFMTGPNTGELFFGEGSRLTVL.

On this clonotype: A junction boundary mismatches the germline segment, possibly from a read error. The J gene is TRBJ2-1, the V gene TRBV12-3 or TRBV12-4, with D perhaps TRBD1 or TRBD2 (7 bases each). This CDR3 contains 15 residues. CDR3 coding DNA: TGTGTCAGCAGTTTAAGCGGGACAGAGTCCGGGGAGCAGTTCTTC. The encoded protein is CVSSLSGTESGEQFF.

This clonotype was seen many times. The V gene is TRBV20-1, the J gene TRBJ2-1, with 8 positions matching TRBD2. Germline CDR1 and CDR2: DFQATT and SNEGSKA (reference sequence). The V and J ends lost 5 bases and 7 bases, in that order; junction bases with no gene match: 10. The CDR3 loop spans 14 amino acids. The CDR3 bases are TGCAGTGCTGCGGGTGGACTAGCAGTGAATGAGCAGTTCTTC. Amino acids: CSAAGGLAVNEQFF.

This clonotype came up many times. The J gene is TRBJ2-2, the V gene TRBV7-2; 7 bases fit TRBD2. The trim removed 3 bases at V and 0 bases at J, leaving 1 base unmatched. The CDR3 totals 15 residues. Germline assignment: CDR1 SGHTA and CDR2 FQGNSA. CDR3 sequence: CASSLGLSNTGELFF. Here the CDR3 DNA reads TGTGCCAGCAGCTTGGGACTATCGAACACCGGGGAGCTGTTTTTT.

This clonotype was recorded at least ten times. The V call is TRBV7-9, the J call TRBJ2-5; D call uncertain. Per germline, CDR1 SEHNR and CDR2 FQNEAQ (reference sequence). The V gene lost 7 bases and the J gene lost 1 base, with 7 bases spanning the gap. The CDR3 sequence is 12 residues long. CDR3 sequence (DNA): TGTGCCAGCACCTACACCCAAGAGACCCAGTACTTC. The encoded protein is CASTYTQETQYF.

Many counts were recorded for this clonotype. This chain uses TRBV29-1 with TRBJ2-5; D perhaps matches TRBD2 (6 bases). V lost 7 bases and J 5 bases, leaving 14 bases between the germline ends. Germline CDR1 is SQVTM and CDR2 is ANQGSEA. This CDR3 has 12 amino acids. The CDR3 nucleotides are TGCAGCGCCGGGGACTCGGGGGAGACCCAGTACTTC. This codes for CSAGDSGETQYF.

About this clonotype: This may stem from a read error, because a much larger clone lies one nucleotide away. The chain has TRBV28 and TRBJ1-5; D gene unclear. The CDR3 length is 18 residues. CDR1 is MDHEN, CDR2 SYDVKM, per germline. The CDR3 loop reads CASSHSQADFYSNQSQHF. In DNA, the CDR3 is TGTGCCAGCAGTCACAGCCAGGCGGACTTTTATAGCAATCAGTCCCAGCATTTT.

A word on this clonotype: A read error may be the cause here, since a much bigger clone is one base away. The V gene is TRBV5-5, the J gene TRBJ2-7; TRBD2 agrees at 9 bases. The CDR3 length is 15 residues. Germline loops: CDR1 SGHKS, CDR2 YYEKEE (reference sequence). The CDR3 here is CAGSLGEASGNEQYF. CDR3 coding DNA: TGTGCCGGCAGCTTGGGTGAGGCTAGCGGGAACGAGCAGTACTTC.

This clonotype appeared a few times. The chain employs TRBV11-2 and TRBJ2-1; 14 bases map to TRBD2. After removal of 5 bases from V and 0 bases from J, the junction contained 9 bases not matched to a gene. The CDR3 is 19 residues long. The V gene's germline CDR1 is SGHAT and CDR2 FQNNGV. The DNA of the CDR3 is TGTGCCAGCAGCCCCAGACTAGCGGGAGGGACGAGCTCCTACAATGAGCAGTTCTTC. Translating it yields CASSPRLAGGTSSYNEQFF. The full variable domain, rest sourced from reference TRBV11-2 and TRBJ2-1, is EAGVAQSPRYKIIEKRQSVAFWCNPISGHATLYWYQQILGQGPKLLIQFQNNGVVDDSQLPKDRFSAERLKGVDSTLKIQPAKLEDSAVYLCASSPRLAGGTSSYNEQFFGPGTRLTVL.

This clonotype was picked up many times. This rearrangement joins TRBV29-1 to TRBJ2-5, with D tentatively TRBD2 (5 bases). Germline-derived CDR1 and CDR2 are SQVTM and ANQGSEA. Trimming took 7 bases from V and 6 from J, leaving 21 bases between them. This CDR3 is built from 14 residues. The DNA of the CDR3 is TGCAGCGGTACCTCAGGAGGCCTCGGGAAGACCCAGTACTTC. It codes for CSGTSGGLGKTQYF.

This clonotype was counted at least ten times. The chain combines TRBV5-1 with TRBJ1-1, with no clear D. The germline V gene encodes CDR1 SGHRS and CDR2 YFSETQ. Trimming took off 4 bases at V and 1 base at J, with 14 bases between the two ends. This CDR3 spans 15 amino acids. The CDR3 protein is CASSPGRGPNTEAFF. The CDR3, as DNA: TGCGCCAGCAGCCCCGGGCGTGGACCGAACACTGAAGCTTTCTTT.

The chain has TRBV7-9 and TRBJ2-2; a weak D match, TRBD1 (5 bases). CDR1 is SEHNR and CDR2 is FQNEAQ in the germline V gene (reference sequence). Trimming removed 5 bases from V and 1 base from J, with 11 bases in between. The CDR3 contains 15 residues. The CDR3 loop is CASSPDSQNTGELFF. As DNA, the CDR3 is TGTGCCAGCAGCCCTGACAGTCAGAACACCGGGGAGCTGTTTTTT.

This clonotype has just a few counts. This chain connects TRBV12-3 or TRBV12-4 to TRBJ1-2, with 9 bases fitting TRBD1. This CDR3 contains 13 residues. V lost 6 bases to trimming and J lost 7 bases; unmatched junction nucleotides: 6. The CDR3 protein is CASSRDRVGGYTF. The CDR3 DNA reads TGTGCCAGCAGCCGGGACAGGGTTGGTGGCTACACCTTC.

The sample holds many counts of this clonotype. The V gene is TRBV6-1, the J gene TRBJ2-1; 10 positions match TRBD2. The trim removed 4 bases at V and 7 bases at J, leaving 10 bases unmatched. The germline gives CDR1 MNHNS, CDR2 SASEGT. CDR3 length equals 16 residues. CDR3 amino acids: CASSALAGADRNEQFF. DNA for the CDR3: TGTGCCAGCAGTGCTCTAGCGGGAGCGGATCGGAATGAGCAGTTCTTC.

This clonotype has at least ten counts. The chain links TRBV7-2 to TRBJ1-1; 9 bases match TRBD1. Per germline, CDR1 SGHTA and CDR2 FQGNSA. This CDR3 region has 16 residues. Trimming at V came to 3 bases and at J to 0 bases, leaving 5 bases not matched to a gene. DNA for the CDR3: TGTGCCAGCAGCTTTACAGGGGGCTACATGAACACTGAAGCTTTCTTT. Translation: CASSFTGGYMNTEAFF.

This clonotype was detected many times. The chain uses TRBV5-1 and TRBJ2-2, with 10 bases identical to TRBD2. With 3 bases clipped from V and 3 bases from J, the junction kept 2 bases outside the gene matches. The CDR3 length is 15 residues. Germline CDR1 and CDR2: SGHRS and YFSETQ. The CDR3 nucleotides read TGCGCCAGCAGCTGGACTAGCGGACACACCGGGGAGCTGTTTTTT. Translated: CASSWTSGHTGELFF.

This clonotype was detected ten times or more. J is TRBJ1-2 and V is TRBV4-1; TRBD1 aligns across 8 bases. Germline V gives CDR1 MGHRA, CDR2 YSYEKL. V dropped 4 bases and J dropped 0; count of bases not matched to a gene: 13. The CDR3 covers 18 residues. CDR3 residues: CASSLPFARGPSNYGYTF. The CDR3 coding sequence is TGCGCCAGCAGCCTCCCGTTTGCCAGGGGGCCTTCTAACTATGGCTACACCTTC.

This clonotype was seen many times. The chain recombines TRBV6-2 or TRBV6-3 with TRBJ2-3; 9 positions match TRBD2. The CDR3 has 14 residues. Trimming cost V 2 bases and J 14 bases; bases outside gene matches: 11. Looked up from germline, CDR1 is MNHEY and CDR2 is SVGEGT. As DNA, the CDR3 is TGTGCCAGCAGTTACGCTCAGACTAGCGGTCCTAGGTATTTT. It codes for CASSYAQTSGPRYF.

This clonotype was counted ten times or more. The chain recombines TRBV6-2 or TRBV6-3 with TRBJ2-2; the D call may be TRBD1 or TRBD2 (5 bases each). CDR3 length: 18 residues. Germline values: CDR1 MNHEY, CDR2 SVGEGT. V was pared by 7 bases and J by 6 bases, with 27 bases between. CDR3: CASTTTSLGGMTPGELFF. CDR3 bases: TGTGCCAGCACCACTACTTCCCTTGGGGGAATGACCCCCGGGGAGCTGTTTTTT.

Ten or more counts support this clonotype. The chain carries TRBV6-5 and TRBJ2-7; TRBD1 matches at 9 bases. The J segment lost 3 bases and the V segment lost 4 bases, leaving 7 bases of the junction unmatched. This CDR3 is built from 15 residues. The germline CDR1 and CDR2 sequences are MNHEY and SVGAGI. CDR3 residues: CASSFTGGTNYEQYF. CDR3 coding DNA: TGTGCCAGCAGTTTTACAGGGGGCACGAACTACGAGCAGTACTTC.

Ten or more counts support this clonotype. The chain uses TRBV20-1 and TRBJ2-5; D unresolved. With 0 bases removed from V and 4 bases from J, the gap between germline ends came to 18 bases. This CDR3 has 16 residues. Germline CDR1 reads DFQATT; CDR2 reads SNEGSKA (reference sequence). The CDR3 DNA reads TGCAGTGCTAGAGACGCCAGCTCCCCGTGGGTAGAGACCCAGTACTTC. Protein product: CSARDASSPWVETQYF.

This clonotype was counted at least ten times. The chain is built from TRBV29-1 and TRBJ2-1; D may be TRBD2 (6 bases). Germline V CDR1 and CDR2: SQVTM, ANQGSEA. CDR3 length: 16 residues. The V gene lost 7 bases and the J gene lost 1 base, with 20 bases spanning the gap. CDR3 sequence: CSAAAIGSGSYNEQFF. The CDR3 DNA reads TGCAGCGCCGCTGCTATCGGGAGTGGGTCCTACAATGAGCAGTTCTTC.

This clonotype appeared many times. CDR3 sequence: CASSLGTGGVEQYF. In DNA, the CDR3 is TGTGCCAGCAGTTTAGGGACAGGGGGAGTAGAGCAGTACTTC. The genes are TRBV12-3 or TRBV12-4 and TRBJ2-7; 10 bases fit TRBD1. V lost 1 base to trimming and J lost 7 bases; unmatched junction nucleotides: 4. This CDR3 has 14 amino acids.

This clonotype was seen repeatedly, ten times or more. V gene TRBV15 combines with J gene TRBJ2-7; D gene uncertain. The CDR3 runs 14 residues. Trimming cost V 0 bases and J 4 bases, with 10 bases left between them. The germline CDR1 and CDR2 sequences are LNHNV and YYDKDF (reference sequence). The CDR3 reads CATSRDSTFYEQYF. As DNA, the CDR3 is TGTGCCACCAGCAGAGATAGCACTTTTTACGAGCAGTACTTC.

This clonotype was detected ten times or more. V usage is TRBV28 and J usage is TRBJ2-5; D may correspond to TRBD1 or TRBD2 (5 bases each). Deletions cut 3 bases from V and 4 bases from J, with 12 bases between. CDR3 length equals 14 residues. Per germline, CDR1 MDHEN and CDR2 SYDVKM. CDR3 amino acids: CASSLPGTLETQYF. CDR3 in DNA: TGTGCCAGCAGTTTGCCCGGGACGTTAGAGACCCAGTACTTC.

The chain has TRBV7-2 and TRBJ2-1; 11 bases fit TRBD2. Germline V CDR1 and CDR2: SGHTA, FQGNSA. The V and J ends lost 5 bases and 4 bases, in that order; junction bases with no gene match: 4. The CDR3 sequence is 15 residues long. As DNA, the CDR3 is TGTGCCAGCAGCCCTAGCGGGGGGACTTACAATGAGCAGTTCTTC. Translating it yields CASSPSGGTYNEQFF.

In this sample, this clonotype turned up many times. The V and J genes are TRBV6-2 or TRBV6-3 and TRBJ2-5, with TRBD2 matching 7 bases. The V gene end was trimmed by 2 bases and the J gene end by 3 bases; junction bases not matched to a gene: 9. Germline V gene sequence: CDR1 MNHEY, CDR2 SVGEGT. The CDR3 loop spans 16 amino acids. CDR3 sequence reads: CASSYRVLTSKETQYF. As DNA, the CDR3 is TGTGCCAGCAGTTACCGGGTGTTGACTAGCAAAGAGACCCAGTACTTC.

This clonotype was counted ten times or more. The chain is built from TRBV20-1 and TRBJ1-2, with 9 bases that match TRBD1. Germline CDR1 DFQATT, CDR2 SNEGSKA (reference sequence). The CDR3 runs 14 residues. The J segment lost 6 bases and the V segment lost 3 bases, leaving 8 bases of the junction unmatched. This chain's CDR3 is CSARGQGEYDGYTF. The CDR3 DNA sequence: TGCAGTGCTAGGGGACAGGGAGAGTACGATGGCTACACCTTC.

This clonotype has a count of ten or more. CDR3 coding DNA: TGTGCCAGCAGCTTGGCGGGACAGGGTTTCAATGAGCAGTTCTTC. Its protein product is CASSLAGQGFNEQFF. The gene calls are TRBV9 and TRBJ2-1, with 9 bases lining up with TRBD1. Trimming removed 4 bases from V and 6 bases from J; junction bases left unmatched: 8. Germline V lookup: CDR1 SGDLS, CDR2 YYNGEE. This CDR3 spans 15 amino acids.

This clonotype was recorded many times. The V gene is TRBV5-1, the J gene TRBJ2-2, with 13 positions matching TRBD2. The CDR3 is made up of 15 amino acids. V was clipped by 4 bases and J by 6 bases; unmatched bases: 3. Germline V CDR1 and CDR2: SGHRS, YFSETQ. The CDR3 region is CASSLGLAGSGELFF. The CDR3 DNA reads as TGCGCCAGCAGCCTGGGACTAGCGGGATCCGGGGAGCTGTTTTTT.

This clonotype came up many times. The chain carries TRBV5-1 and TRBJ2-1; D is possibly TRBD1 or TRBD2 (5 bases each). The CDR3 covers 15 residues. Per the germline V gene, CDR1 is SGHRS and CDR2 is YFSETQ. V was clipped by 0 bases and J by 1 base, with 8 bases between them. The CDR3 loop reads CASSLAGTSYNEQFF. The DNA of the CDR3 is TGCGCCAGCAGCTTGGCGGGGACGTCCTACAATGAGCAGTTCTTC.